These 23 T cell receptor beta chains were all obtained from the same sample, sequenced in a study of T cell repertoires in cytomegalovirus infection. The antigens these receptors bind are not known. TCRdb re-called the reads with MiXCR, one entry per CDR3 protein. Here the sample spans a few hundred thousand distinct CDR3 sequences, around 40% being singletons. The sample in question was cultured PBMCs, obtained from culture after CMV antigen stimulation. The receptor source for this set is a human donor in good health (CMV status not recorded). Some clones in this sample may be carry-over from other donors' samples.

This chain connects TRBV7-3 to TRBJ2-5, with D perhaps matching TRBD2 (5 bases). The CDR3 sequence is 14 residues long. V lost 3 bases to trimming and J lost 5 bases, with 13 bases between them. Germline assignment: CDR1 SGHTA and CDR2 FQGTGA. The CDR3 DNA follows: TGTGCCAGCAGCTTCCTCTTACGGGGTGAGACCCAGTACTTC. It encodes CASSFLLRGETQYF.

The chain links TRBV5-1 to TRBJ2-6; 9 bases map to TRBD1. Germline CDR1 SGHRS, CDR2 YFSETQ. The J segment lost 0 bases and the V segment lost 4 bases, leaving 5 bases of the junction unmatched. The length of the CDR3 is 17 residues. This CDR3 reads CASSIQGARSGANVLTF. CDR3 coding DNA: TGCGCCAGCAGCATACAGGGGGCGCGCTCTGGGGCCAACGTCCTGACTTTC.

This clonotype was counted a few times. The DNA of the CDR3 is TGCAGTGCTAGCCGGGACTCTAATTACAATGAGCAGTTCTTC. Amino acid sequence: CSASRDSNYNEQFF. This chain joins TRBV20-1 and TRBJ2-1, with D tentatively TRBD2 (6 bases). CDR1 and CDR2 (germline): DFQATT, SNEGSKA (reference sequence). V lost 3 bases and J lost 4, with 13 bases in between. The CDR3 runs to 14 residues.

The V and J genes are TRBV14 and TRBJ2-1; D is unclear. CDR1 is SGHDN, CDR2 FVKESK, per germline. Trimming took 1 base from V and 5 from J, leaving 12 bases between them. This CDR3 region has 15 residues. The CDR3 loop reads CASSQVIRVHNEQFF. The CDR3 region has the DNA TGTGCCAGCAGCCAAGTCATCCGGGTCCACAATGAGCAGTTCTTC.

The chain recombines TRBV20-1 with TRBJ2-1, with a possible D match to TRBD2 (5 bases). This CDR3 is 14 amino acids long. In germline, CDR1 is DFQATT, CDR2 SNEGSKA (reference sequence). Trimming removed 7 bases from V and 0 bases from J, with 13 bases in between. The CDR3 sequence: CSVIGGRSYNEQFF. The CDR3 DNA follows: TGCAGTGTCATCGGAGGTCGCTCCTACAATGAGCAGTTCTTC.

This clonotype was counted only a few times. V and J are TRBV12-3 or TRBV12-4 and TRBJ2-5, with D perhaps matching TRBD1 or TRBD2 (6 bases each). V lost 7 bases and J 5 bases, leaving 17 bases between the germline ends. This CDR3 region has 14 residues. CDR3 bases: TGTGCCAGCAAACAAAGGGGGGCCGGGGAGACCCAGTACTTC. Protein: CASKQRGAGETQYF.

This clonotype has only a few counts. The chain uses TRBV18 and TRBJ1-5; 7 positions match TRBD1. Trimming at V came to 4 bases and at J to 7 bases, leaving 4 bases not matched to a gene. Germline V CDR1 and CDR2: KGHSH, LQKENI. There are 13 residues in the CDR3. The CDR3 sequence is CASSQGAEQPQHF. CDR3 nucleotide sequence: TGTGCCAGCTCACAGGGGGCGGAACAGCCCCAGCATTTT.

This clonotype has more than one count but fewer than ten. The rearrangement links TRBV7-9 to TRBJ2-1; 8 bases agree with TRBD2. J gave up 14 bases and V 2 bases, and 11 bases lay outside the gene matches. The CDR3 length is 14 residues. Per germline, CDR1 SEHNR and CDR2 FQNEAQ (reference sequence). Here the CDR3 reads CASSLFGGRSPEFF. CDR3 nucleotides: TGTGCCAGCAGCTTATTCGGCGGGAGGTCCCCCGAGTTCTTC.

This clonotype was picked up a small number of times. The rearrangement uses TRBV10-3 and TRBJ2-1, with TRBD1 identical over 9 bases. Trimming took 0 bases from V and 6 from J; bases not matched to a gene: 6. The length of the CDR3 is 16 residues. The germline gives CDR1 ENHRY, CDR2 SYGVKD. The CDR3 DNA reads as TGTGCCATCAGTGAGTCGGAGGAGACAGGGGGCAATGAGCAGTTCTTC. Its protein is CAISESEETGGNEQFF.

This chain joins TRBV4-2 and TRBJ2-1; 8 bases align to TRBD2. V was clipped by 0 bases and J by 2 bases; unmatched bases: 9. CDR3 length: 18 amino acids. Germline-derived CDR1 and CDR2 are LGHNA and YNFKEQ. The CDR3 reads CASSQDSWREDPYNEQFF. The CDR3 DNA reads as TGTGCCAGCAGCCAAGATTCGTGGCGGGAGGATCCCTACAATGAGCAGTTCTTC.

This chain's CDR3 is CASSPQGATRQNYGYTF. DNA for the CDR3: TGTGCCAGTAGTCCTCAGGGGGCTACCCGACAAAACTATGGCTACACCTTC. J is TRBJ1-2 and V is TRBV19, with TRBD1 identical over 8 bases. The junction had 13 bases not matched to a gene; V was cut back by 5 bases and J by 2 bases. Germline V gives CDR1 LNHDA, CDR2 SQIVND (reference sequence). The CDR3 runs 17 residues.

The V and J genes are TRBV19 and TRBJ2-3, with D perhaps TRBD2 (6 bases). This CDR3 comprises 14 residues. Deletions cut 5 bases from V and 2 bases from J, with 11 bases between. CDR1 is LNHDA and CDR2 is SQIVND in the germline V gene (reference sequence). CDR3 DNA: TGTGCCAGTAGTGTCCGGGACTCCACAGATACGCAGTATTTT. This translates into CASSVRDSTDTQYF.

The chain has TRBV25-1 and TRBJ2-7; either TRBD1 or TRBD2 may fit D (6 bases each). V was cut by 3 bases and J by 2 bases, with 14 bases left in between. Germline V gene data show CDR1 as MGHDK and CDR2 as SYGVNS. The CDR3 spans 15 residues. The CDR3 nucleotides read TGTGCCAGCAGTGAGGGGGGCGCCGGAACCTACGAGCAGTACTTC. Translated, it gives CASSEGGAGTYEQYF.

The chain has TRBV5-1 and TRBJ2-1; D call uncertain. Looked up from germline, CDR1 is SGHRS and CDR2 is YFSETQ. V was cut by 1 base and J by 6 bases, with 8 bases left in between. CDR3 length: 13 residues. The DNA of the CDR3 is TGCGCCAGCAGCTTGCGTCGTACCAATGAGCAGTTCTTC. Translating gives CASSLRRTNEQFF.

The rearrangement joins TRBV28 to TRBJ2-2; 7 nucleotides align to TRBD1. Germline CDR1 MDHEN, CDR2 SYDVKM. V was clipped by 8 bases and J by 2 bases; unmatched bases: 11. CDR3 length: 16 residues. CDR3 amino acids: CASAAYRGPNTGELFF. CDR3 DNA: TGTGCCAGCGCTGCCTACAGGGGCCCCAACACCGGGGAGCTGTTTTTT.

This clonotype showed up just a few times. The chain combines TRBV12-3 or TRBV12-4 with TRBJ1-2, with D unresolved. Trimming left V 6 bases short and J 1 base short, with 9 bases between. CDR3 size: 13 residues. The CDR3, as DNA: TGTGCCAGCAGGCAGGCTAATAACTATGGCTACACCTTC. It translates to CASRQANNYGYTF.

The chain combines TRBV28 with TRBJ2-3; a possible D gene is TRBD1 (6 bases). This CDR3 contains 13 residues. Germline CDR1 is MDHEN and CDR2 is SYDVKM. V dropped 4 bases and J dropped 9 bases, with 14 bases sitting between them. The CDR3 loop is CASSSGTTGTQYF. The CDR3 nucleotides are TGTGCCAGCAGTTCCGGGACCACAGGGACGCAGTATTTT.

The sample holds a few counts of this clonotype. This chain joins TRBV6-1 and TRBJ1-5; D gene unclear. The CDR3 extends over 14 amino acids. Trimming shortened V by 7 bases and J by 2 bases, and 12 bases separated the two germline ends. Germline-derived CDR1 and CDR2 are MNHNS and SASEGT. CDR3: CASKRVWGNQPQHF. The CDR3 nucleotides read TGTGCCAGCAAAAGAGTCTGGGGCAATCAGCCCCAGCATTTT.

The rearrangement uses TRBV6-5 and TRBJ2-6, with D unresolved. The V and J ends lost 0 bases and 0 bases respectively, with 9 bases between them. The germline CDR1 and CDR2 sequences are MNHEY and SVGAGI. The CDR3 extends over 17 amino acids. In DNA form, the CDR3 reads TGTGCCAGCAGTTACTCGTACCGAGACTCTGGGGCCAACGTCCTGACTTTC. It specifies CASSYSYRDSGANVLTF.

The chain couples TRBV7-9 to TRBJ1-6; TRBD1 matches at 7 bases. The V and J ends lost 3 bases and 7 bases, in that order; junction bases with no gene match: 15. Germline CDR1 reads SEHNR; CDR2 reads FQNEAQ (reference sequence). This CDR3 region has 18 residues. The CDR3 loop is CASSFGTVLQQTNSPLHF. For the CDR3, the DNA is TGTGCCAGCAGCTTTGGGACAGTTCTGCAGCAAACCAATTCACCCCTCCACTTT.

A remark on this clonotype: The junction departs from the called germline gene at one end, perhaps through a read error. The V call is TRBV5-3, the J call TRBJ1-1; D possibly corresponds to TRBD1 (6 bases). TRBV5-3 qualifies as an ORF whose function is uncertain. The CDR3 covers 15 residues. This chain's CDR3 is CASSSFRGDNTEAFF. The CDR3 DNA sequence: TGTGCCAGCAGCTCTTTTAGGGGGGATAACACTGAAGCTTTCTTT.

The chain has TRBV12-3 or TRBV12-4 and TRBJ2-5, with D uncertain. The V end was cut by 0 bases, the J end by 6 bases, with 8 bases between. This CDR3 spans 13 amino acids. DNA of the CDR3: TGTGCCAGCAGTTTAGCTAGCTTAAAGACCCAGTACTTC. Encoded protein: CASSLASLKTQYF.

This clonotype was detected only a few times. The chain recombines TRBV7-2 with TRBJ2-5, with TRBD2 matching over 9 bases. CDR3 length: 15 residues. J gave up 4 bases and V 5 bases, and 8 bases lay outside the gene matches. Germline-derived CDR1 and CDR2 are SGHTA and FQGNSA. CDR3 region: CASSTGRGGRETQYF. CDR3 coding DNA: TGTGCCAGCAGCACAGGGCGGGGGGGGCGAGAGACCCAGTACTTC.